This T cell receptor beta chain was identified in a study of human T cells and chemical hapten exposure. Study details: On around 2 cm by around 2 cm of upper inner arm skin, sensitization was performed with 2% DPC. The study, taken as a whole, reports: TCRs at high frequency, those above 1 in 1000, did not change with DPC sensitization.

Time point given: patch test 2, 6 weeks after DPC sensitization. Treatment noted: therapeutic diphenylcyclopropenone sensitization with weekly scalp DPC. This clonotype was counted many times. Its target is unknown. Trimming removed 3 bases from V and 10 bases from J, with 13 bases in between. The CDR3 loop spans 14 amino acids. Germline V gene lookup returns CDR1 SGHVS and CDR2 FNYEAQ. TCRdb re-derived calls from the RACE reads in MiXCR, one entry per CDR3 protein. The table has approximately 68,000 distinct CDR3 sequences, about 8.5% seen once; the top ten hold approximately 3.4%. The chain uses TRBV7-6 and TRBJ1-6; D may be TRBD1 (6 bases). This specimen was whole blood, taken in connection with sensitization to the hapten diphenylcyclopropenone (DPC). The receptor was derived from a woman aged 50 to 65 with alopecia areata. Some clones in this sample may be carry-over from other donors' samples. The CDR3 coding sequence is TGTGCCAGCAGCTTGGGTAGGGGGGGCTCACCCCTCCACTTT. It specifies CASSLGRGGSPLHF. Full variable domain (remainder filled in from reference TRBV7-6 and TRBJ1-6): GAGVSQSPRYKVTKRGQDVALRCDPISGHVSLYWYRQALGQGPEFLTYFNYEAQQDKSGLPNDRFSAERPEGSISTLTIQRTEQRDSAMYRCASSLGRGGSPLHFGNGTRLTVT.